Presented here are 32 T cell receptor beta chains from one specimen sequenced in a study of blood T cells in healthy people across ages. A sample-barcoded 5' primer and a J-beta primer mix were used in a second PCR of roughly 7 to 11 cycles. TCRdb used MiXCR to reprocess the 5' RACE reads, holding one entry per CDR3 protein. The table shows around 800,000 distinct CDR3 sequences, with about 48% occurring only once. The sample was blood. All receptors derive from a man older than 75 in good health.

The sample holds a few counts of this clonotype. The V and J genes are TRBV29-1 and TRBJ2-3; 7 bases are shared with TRBD2. The V gene end was trimmed by 8 bases and the J gene end by 6 bases; junction bases not matched to a gene: 11. The CDR3 consists of 13 residues. Germline V gene lookup returns CDR1 SQVTM and CDR2 ANQGSEA. The CDR3 here is CSLIMGGTDTQYF. CDR3 sequence (DNA): TGCAGCCTGATTATGGGGGGGACGGATACGCAGTATTTT.

The chain recombines TRBV5-1 with TRBJ2-7; 7 positions agree with TRBD1. After removal of 3 bases from V and 3 bases from J, the junction contained 9 bases not matched to a gene. Per the germline V gene, CDR1 is SGHRS and CDR2 is YFSETQ. The CDR3 is 15 residues long. The CDR3 loop is CASSSNRGNVYEQYF. CDR3 DNA: TGCGCCAGCAGCTCGAACAGGGGAAATGTCTACGAGCAGTACTTC.

This clonotype was seen only a few times. The chain uses TRBV5-1 and TRBJ2-3, with D perhaps matching TRBD1 (6 bases). Germline V lookup: CDR1 SGHRS, CDR2 YFSETQ. The CDR3 has 14 amino acids. V shed 4 bases and J shed 14 bases, with 23 bases lying between them. The CDR3 DNA follows: TGCGCCAGCAGCCGTGATCAGACAGGAAGATACGCGTATTTT. It codes for CASSRDQTGRYAYF.

The J gene is TRBJ2-5, the V gene TRBV18; D uncertain. Trimming took off 1 base at V and 2 bases at J, with 8 bases between the two ends. This CDR3 is 14 amino acids long. From germline, CDR1 is KGHSH and CDR2 LQKENI. CDR3 residues: CASSPLYSQETQYF. The CDR3, as DNA: TGTGCCAGCTCACCACTATACTCGCAAGAGACCCAGTACTTC.

A few counts support this clonotype. The J gene is TRBJ2-1, the V gene TRBV4-1, with TRBD1 as a possible D gene (6 bases). The CDR3 has 15 amino acids. Trimming removed 5 bases at V and 3 bases at J, with 14 bases between. Per germline, CDR1 MGHRA and CDR2 YSYEKL. This CDR3 reads CASSTRGRGYNEQFF. The CDR3 DNA reads as TGCGCCAGCAGCACCCGGGGCAGGGGCTACAATGAGCAGTTCTTC.

This clonotype was found a few times. The V and J genes are TRBV5-1 and TRBJ1-4, with D unclear. V lost 4 bases and J 5 bases, leaving 9 bases between the germline ends. This CDR3 spans 13 amino acids. Germline lookup yields CDR1 SGHRS and CDR2 YFSETQ. The CDR3 nucleotides read TGCGCCAGCAGCCTCGGGAGAAATGAAAAACTGTTTTTT. Residues: CASSLGRNEKLFF.

The V and J genes are TRBV27 and TRBJ1-4; the D gene is possibly TRBD1 (6 bases). Germline CDR1 and CDR2: MNHEY and SMNVEV (reference sequence). The germline V and J ends were trimmed by 6 bases and 7 bases, with 18 bases remaining between them. The CDR3 contains 15 residues. The CDR3 bases are TGTGCCAGCAGCCCCAGGTGGGGGGCAAGTGAAAAACTGTTTTTT. Encoded protein: CASSPRWGASEKLFF.

This clonotype occurred a few times. The V gene is TRBV2, the J gene TRBJ1-6, with 8 positions matching TRBD1. Losses at the gene ends were 7 bases for V and 5 bases for J; bases not matched to a gene: 4. Germline V gene sequence: CDR1 SNHLY, CDR2 FYNNEI. The CDR3 has 14 amino acids. CDR3 protein: CASNPTGDNSPLHF. The CDR3 DNA reads TGTGCCAGCAACCCGACAGGGGATAATTCACCCCTCCACTTT.

The chain uses TRBV20-1 and TRBJ2-7; 10 bases map to TRBD2. The length of the CDR3 is 13 residues. J lost 2 bases, V lost 5 bases, and 3 bases had no gene match. Germline lookup yields CDR1 DFQATT and CDR2 SNEGSKA (reference sequence). The CDR3 sequence: CSAPLAGAYEQYF. Written as DNA, the CDR3 is TGCAGTGCTCCCCTAGCGGGAGCCTACGAGCAGTACTTC.

CDR3 nucleotide sequence: TGTGCCAGCAGATATCAGGAAAACACTGAAGCTTTCTTT. It codes for CASRYQENTEAFF. The chain combines TRBV12-3 or TRBV12-4 with TRBJ1-1; no reliable D call. V dropped 6 bases and J dropped 2 bases, with 10 bases sitting between them. The CDR3 has 13 amino acids.

The chain couples TRBV7-9 to TRBJ1-5; 11 nucleotides match TRBD1. Trimming took 5 bases from V and 2 from J; bases not matched to a gene: 5. Germline loops: CDR1 SEHNR, CDR2 FQNEAQ (reference sequence). This CDR3 is 16 amino acids long. CDR3 residues: CASSEGQGVRNQPQHF. The DNA of the CDR3 is TGTGCCAGCAGCGAGGGACAGGGGGTACGCAATCAGCCCCAGCATTTT.

This chain connects TRBV18 to TRBJ1-5, with a weak D call TRBD1 (5 bases). Trimming took off 6 bases at V and 7 bases at J, with 19 bases between the two ends. The germline gives CDR1 KGHSH, CDR2 LQKENI. This CDR3 comprises 15 residues. The CDR3, as DNA: TGTGCCAGCTCTCAGAACGGGCAGGGAAGACAGCCCCAGCATTTT. Its translation: CASSQNGQGRQPQHF.

The chain has TRBV20-1 and TRBJ1-4, with 12 nucleotides matching TRBD1. This CDR3 is 17 amino acids long. Germline V gives CDR1 DFQATT, CDR2 SNEGSKA (reference sequence). With V trimmed by 6 bases and J by 2 bases, 10 bases remained unmatched. The CDR3 nucleotides are TGCAGTGCCCTACCTTGGGGACAGGGGGCGACTAATGAAAAACTGTTTTTT. This translates into CSALPWGQGATNEKLFF.

This chain joins TRBV12-5 and TRBJ2-1; D call uncertain. CDR1 and CDR2 (germline): LGHNT, FRNRAP. The CDR3 runs to 14 residues. Trimming shortened V by 0 bases and J by 10 bases, and 13 bases separated the two germline ends. Written as DNA, the CDR3 is TGTGCTAGTGGTTTGGTTCCCTACCTCGGGGAGCAGTTCTTC. It specifies CASGLVPYLGEQFF.

V is TRBV6-5 and J is TRBJ2-1; TRBD2 might be the D (6 bases). V was clipped by 2 bases and J by 2 bases, with 13 bases between them. Germline CDR1 reads MNHEY; CDR2 reads SVGAGI. The CDR3 runs 16 residues. In DNA form, the CDR3 reads TGTGCCAGCAGTTACGCGGGACTCGATACCTACAATGAGCAGTTCTTC. Translation: CASSYAGLDTYNEQFF.

This chain uses TRBV6-1 with TRBJ2-5; maybe TRBD2 (6 bases). The CDR3 has 13 residues. V was shortened by 1 base and J by 9 bases, with 12 bases between the two germline ends. Germline V gene lookup returns CDR1 MNHNS and CDR2 SASEGT. The CDR3 loop reads CASSEDGGWAQYF. Here the CDR3 DNA reads TGTGCCAGCAGTGAAGACGGGGGTTGGGCCCAGTACTTC.

The table lists this clonotype with a few counts. CDR3 bases: TGTGCCAGCTTTTGGTTAGCCAGCGGGATAGGTAATGAGCAGTTCTTC. The encoded protein is CASFWLASGIGNEQFF. The chain combines TRBV7-9 with TRBJ2-1; 7 bases map to TRBD2. Germline V gives CDR1 SEHNR, CDR2 FQNEAQ (reference sequence). The CDR3 contains 16 residues. V trimming: 8 bases; J trimming: 7 bases; junction bases outside the gene matches: 17.

The chain links TRBV15 to TRBJ1-2, with TRBD1 as a possible D gene (5 bases). V was trimmed by 8 bases and J by 5 bases, leaving 18 bases between them. Germline V gives CDR1 LNHNV, CDR2 YYDKDF (reference sequence). The CDR3 is 14 residues long. The CDR3 loop reads CATREAGRPYGYTF. CDR3 nucleotides: TGTGCCACCCGCGAGGCAGGGAGACCGTATGGCTACACCTTC. Together with reference TRBV15 and TRBJ1-2, the CDR3 gives the full variable domain: DAMVIQNPRYQVTQFGKPVTLSCSQTLNHNVMYWYQQKSSQAPKLLFHYYDKDFNNEADTPDNFQSRRPNTSFCFLDIRSPGLGDTAMYLCATREAGRPYGYTFGSGTRLTVV.

The chain is built from TRBV6-2 or TRBV6-3 and TRBJ2-7; either TRBD1 or TRBD2 may fit D (5 bases each). Germline-derived CDR1 and CDR2 are MNHEY and SVGEGT. CDR3 length: 14 residues. V dropped 6 bases and J dropped 10 bases, with 22 bases sitting between them. For the CDR3, the DNA is TGTGCCAGCAGCTCTCCCCGGGGACGGGGTACCCAGTACTTC. It yields the protein CASSSPRGRGTQYF.

The chain employs TRBV6-1 and TRBJ1-2; D is perhaps TRBD1 (5 bases). This CDR3 has 14 amino acids. The germline gives CDR1 MNHNS, CDR2 SASEGT. The germline V and J ends were trimmed by 6 bases and 4 bases, with 15 bases remaining between them. This CDR3 is CASSEIGGAYGYTF. CDR3 sequence (DNA): TGTGCCAGCAGCGAAATTGGTGGGGCCTATGGCTACACCTTC.

This clonotype was detected only once. The chain recombines TRBV5-1 with TRBJ2-1; D might be TRBD2 (6 bases). The germline CDR1 and CDR2 sequences are SGHRS and YFSETQ. V was shortened by 4 bases and J by 2 bases, with 16 bases between the two germline ends. The CDR3 is 16 amino acids. CDR3 nucleotide sequence: TGCGCCAGCAGCCCCAAGGAGGGGACGCCCTACAATGAGCAGTTCTTC. It translates to CASSPKEGTPYNEQFF.

This chain connects TRBV20-1 to TRBJ2-7, with 9 bases matching TRBD2. The CDR3 runs to 13 residues. The germline CDR1 and CDR2 sequences are DFQATT and SNEGSKA (reference sequence). The CDR3 coding sequence is TGCAGCCTTCGCGGGACTAGCTACTACGAGCAGTACTTC. Translation: CSLRGTSYYEQYF.

The genes are TRBV7-9 and TRBJ2-2, with TRBD1 identical over 7 bases. CDR1 SEHNR and CDR2 FQNEAQ come from the germline V gene (reference sequence). The length of the CDR3 is 18 residues. After removal of 3 bases from V and 0 bases from J, the junction contained 10 bases not matched to a gene. This CDR3 reads CASSFEGQTLANTGELFF. The CDR3 nucleotides are TGTGCCAGCAGCTTTGAGGGACAGACCCTCGCGAACACCGGGGAGCTGTTTTTT.

This clonotype was seen more than once but under ten times. The chain combines TRBV4-1 with TRBJ2-1; possibly TRBD1 for D (5 bases). V shed 6 bases and J shed 4 bases, with 16 bases lying between them. The CDR3 is made up of 15 amino acids. Germline assignment: CDR1 MGHRA and CDR2 YSYEKL. The CDR3 DNA follows: TGCGCCAGCAGGTTCGGGCAGGGCTTATACAATGAGCAGTTCTTC. It yields the protein CASRFGQGLYNEQFF.

This rearrangement joins TRBV12-3 or TRBV12-4 to TRBJ2-2; D might be TRBD1 or TRBD2, each matching 5 bases. The CDR3 loop spans 14 amino acids. Trimming pared 10 bases from V and 6 bases from J, leaving 18 bases between. The CDR3 loop is CATRPGATSGELFF. Written as DNA, the CDR3 is TGTGCCACCCGACCCGGGGCGACCTCCGGGGAGCTGTTTTTT.

This clonotype showed up just a few times. The chain employs TRBV7-9 and TRBJ2-7; tentative D call: TRBD2 (8 bases). V lost 3 bases, J lost 10 bases, and 22 bases lay in between. Looked up from germline, CDR1 is SEHNR and CDR2 is FQNEAQ (reference sequence). This CDR3 has 15 residues. The CDR3 DNA follows: TGTGCCAGCAGCTTTTTAGCGGGATCTCAAGGGGGCCAGTACTTC. Amino acids: CASSFLAGSQGGQYF.

This clonotype came up a few times. The chain couples TRBV7-9 to TRBJ2-5; no clear D. Trimming took off 3 bases at V and 1 base at J, with 9 bases between the two ends. CDR3 length: 14 amino acids. Per the germline V gene, CDR1 is SEHNR and CDR2 is FQNEAQ (reference sequence). CDR3 amino acids: CASSLNQAQETQYF. The CDR3, as DNA: TGTGCCAGCAGCTTGAATCAGGCCCAAGAGACCCAGTACTTC.

The V gene is TRBV28, the J gene TRBJ2-1; possibly TRBD1 for D (6 bases). The germline V gene encodes CDR1 MDHEN and CDR2 SYDVKM. The CDR3 extends over 15 amino acids. V dropped 4 bases and J dropped 2 bases, with 12 bases sitting between them. CDR3 sequence: CASSSGDLTYNEQFF. The CDR3 DNA sequence: TGTGCCAGCAGTTCAGGGGATTTAACCTACAATGAGCAGTTCTTC.

This clonotype was seen a handful of times. CDR3 loop: CSARVLAGLTDTQYF. Written as DNA, the CDR3 is TGCAGTGCTAGGGTTCTAGCGGGATTAACAGATACGCAGTATTTT. J is TRBJ2-3 and V is TRBV20-1; TRBD2 agrees at 9 bases. Germline lookup yields CDR1 DFQATT and CDR2 SNEGSKA (reference sequence). V gave up 3 bases and J gave up 3 bases; unmatched junction bases: 7. The CDR3 runs 15 residues.

The chain combines TRBV7-9 with TRBJ1-4; D is uncertain. The CDR3 sequence is 14 residues long. CDR1 and CDR2 from the germline V gene are SEHNR and FQNEAQ (reference sequence). V was cut by 1 base and J by 6 bases, with 9 bases left in between. CDR3 in amino acids: CASSLGFGDEKLFF. In DNA, the CDR3 is TGTGCCAGCAGCTTAGGATTCGGAGATGAAAAACTGTTTTTT.

The chain couples TRBV15 to TRBJ2-3; D is uncertain. The V and J ends lost 0 bases and 3 bases respectively, with 10 bases between them. This CDR3 has 15 residues. Per germline, CDR1 LNHNV and CDR2 YYDKDF (reference sequence). The CDR3 protein is CATSRDAERTDTQYF. The CDR3, as DNA: TGTGCCACCAGCAGAGATGCCGAACGAACAGATACGCAGTATTTT.

The V call is TRBV29-1, the J call TRBJ2-5; 10 bases map to TRBD2. V dropped 4 bases and J dropped 3; count of bases not matched to a gene: 5. The CDR3 is 14 residues long. CDR1 and CDR2 from the germline V gene are SQVTM and ANQGSEA. The CDR3 is CSVGGTSVEETQYF. The DNA for the CDR3 is TGCAGCGTTGGAGGGACTAGCGTGGAAGAGACCCAGTACTTC.